This TCR beta chain was captured by sequencing in a study of blood T cell repertoires in COVID-19. Study overall: There were acute and convalescent COVID-19 samples, and they came from the United States, Italy and Spain.

The V and J ends lost 1 base and 5 bases respectively, with 12 bases between them. Germline V lookup: CDR1 LNHDA, CDR2 SQIVND (reference sequence). The CDR3 has 15 amino acids. Original handling: Reference gene primer amplification in the assay estimated nucleated cell counts. Method: immunoSEQ multiplex PCR; TCRdb's copy keeps in-frame clones and lacks some. That table is the source of V, J and clone size, and D and trimming were worked out from the DNA. The sample carries some 58,000 clones, roughly 84% recorded once. This chain connects TRBV19 to TRBJ1-5, with D possibly being TRBD1 (6 bases). The material sequenced was peripheral blood. The receptor was derived from a man aged 50 or older with active COVID-19. The CDR3 region has the DNA TGTGCCAGTAGTATAGGAGGGGGTACGGATCAGCCCCAGCATTTT. This translates into CASSIGGGTDQPQHF.